The T cell receptor (beta chain) described here comes from a study of cytomegalovirus exposure and HLA in healthy donors. Regarding the study as a whole: A missense DCLRE1C variant was associated with V- and J-gene trimming of TCR beta chains in a later analysis, and an independent cohort replicated the association.

CDR1 and CDR2 from the germline V gene are SGHRS and YFSETQ. This CDR3 region has 14 residues. The ends lost 3 bases at V and 4 bases at J; junction bases unmatched: 6. A multiplex PCR was run with 60 Vbeta primers and 13 Jbeta primers. The assay was immunoSEQ multiplex PCR, and TCRdb's table has in-frame clones only and misses some. The data hold about 130,000 clones, with 70% to 80% observed a single time. There were likely unrecorded immune exposures, though donors were nominally healthy when sampled. With regard to this clone: The antigen remains undetermined.

Material for sequencing was PBMCs. The chain carries TRBV5-1 and TRBJ2-7; 8 bases map to TRBD1. This receptor was identified in a man aged 35 to 55 in good health and CMV-seropositive. The CDR3 loop reads CASSSYRGEYEQYF. In DNA, the CDR3 is TGCGCCAGCAGCTCATACAGGGGGGAATACGAGCAGTACTTC.